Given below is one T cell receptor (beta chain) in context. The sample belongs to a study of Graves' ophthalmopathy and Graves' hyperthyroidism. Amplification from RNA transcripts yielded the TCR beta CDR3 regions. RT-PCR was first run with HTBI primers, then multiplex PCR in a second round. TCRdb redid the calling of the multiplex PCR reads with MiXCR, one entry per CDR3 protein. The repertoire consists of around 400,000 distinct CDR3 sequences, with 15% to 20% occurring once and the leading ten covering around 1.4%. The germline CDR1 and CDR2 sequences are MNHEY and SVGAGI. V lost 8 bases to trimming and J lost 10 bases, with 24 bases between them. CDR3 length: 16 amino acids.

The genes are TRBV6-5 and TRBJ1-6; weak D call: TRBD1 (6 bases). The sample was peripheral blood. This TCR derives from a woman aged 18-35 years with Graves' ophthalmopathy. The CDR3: CASGWEQGGIGSPLHF. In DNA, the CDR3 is TGTGCCAGCGGTTGGGAACAGGGAGGTATCGGATCACCCCTCCACTTT.